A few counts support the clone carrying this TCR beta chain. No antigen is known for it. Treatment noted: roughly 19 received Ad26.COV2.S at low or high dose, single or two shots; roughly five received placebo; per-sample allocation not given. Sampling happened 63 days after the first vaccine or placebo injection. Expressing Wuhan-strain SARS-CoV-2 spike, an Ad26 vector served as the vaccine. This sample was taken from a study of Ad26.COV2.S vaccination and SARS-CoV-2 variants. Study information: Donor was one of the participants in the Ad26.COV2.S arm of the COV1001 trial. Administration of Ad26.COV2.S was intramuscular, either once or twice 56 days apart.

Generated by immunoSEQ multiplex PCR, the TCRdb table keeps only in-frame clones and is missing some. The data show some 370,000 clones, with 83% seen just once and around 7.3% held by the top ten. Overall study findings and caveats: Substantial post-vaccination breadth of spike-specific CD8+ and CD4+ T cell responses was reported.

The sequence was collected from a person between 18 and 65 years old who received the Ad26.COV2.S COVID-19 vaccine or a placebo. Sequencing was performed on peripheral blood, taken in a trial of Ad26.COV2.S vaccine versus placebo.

The CDR3, as DNA: TGTGCCAGCAGTCGGGGGTTTTGGGACGAACAAAGGAGCGAGCAGTACTTC. The encoded protein is CASSRGFWDEQRSEQYF. The J gene is TRBJ2-7, the V gene TRBV6-2 or TRBV6-3; tentative D call: TRBD2 (6 bases). V was cut by 5 bases and J by 6 bases, with 26 bases left in between. CDR3 length: 17 amino acids. Per the germline V gene, CDR1 is MNHEY and CDR2 is SVGEGT.